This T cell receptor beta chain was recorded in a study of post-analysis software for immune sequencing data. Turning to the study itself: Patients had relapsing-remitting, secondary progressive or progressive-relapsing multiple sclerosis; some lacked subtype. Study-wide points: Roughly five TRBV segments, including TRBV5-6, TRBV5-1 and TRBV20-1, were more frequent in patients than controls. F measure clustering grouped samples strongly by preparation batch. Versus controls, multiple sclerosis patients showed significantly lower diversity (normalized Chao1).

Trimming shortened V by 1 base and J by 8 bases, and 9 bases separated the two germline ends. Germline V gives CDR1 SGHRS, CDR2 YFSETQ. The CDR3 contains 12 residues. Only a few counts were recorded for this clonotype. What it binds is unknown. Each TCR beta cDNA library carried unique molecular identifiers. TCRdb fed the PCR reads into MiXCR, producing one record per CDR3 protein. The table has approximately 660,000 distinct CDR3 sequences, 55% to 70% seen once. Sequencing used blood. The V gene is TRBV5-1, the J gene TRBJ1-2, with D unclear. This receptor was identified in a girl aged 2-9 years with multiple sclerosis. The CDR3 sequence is CASSLSGGGYTF. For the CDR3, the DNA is TGCGCCAGCAGCTTGTCCGGTGGCGGCTACACCTTC.